One and the same sample provided the 22 T cell receptor beta chains below, sequenced in a study of glioma-infiltrating T cells. TCR alpha and beta CDR3 regions were amplified from RNA using iRepertoire nested multiplex PCR. TCRdb re-analysed the multiplex PCR reads in MiXCR, keeping a single row per CDR3 protein. The table has over 130,000 distinct CDR3 sequences, 39% seen once. Sequenced sample: glioma tissue, nonneoplastic brain tissue, or PBMCs (not recorded which). The source is a human donor with low-grade glioma or glioblastoma, undergoing nonglioma brain surgery, or in good health (not recorded which).

The V and J genes are TRBV18 and TRBJ1-1; 8 nucleotides line up with TRBD1. With 4 bases clipped from V and 11 bases from J, the junction kept 18 bases outside the gene matches. The CDR3 runs 16 residues. Per the germline V gene, CDR1 is KGHSH and CDR2 is LQKENI. CDR3 sequence (DNA): TGTGCCAGCTCACGGACGCAGGGGGCCCGACGGGATTTGGCTTTCTTT. The encoded protein is CASSRTQGARRDLAFF.

The J gene is TRBJ2-3, the V gene TRBV18; D is uncertain. The germline CDR1 and CDR2 sequences are KGHSH and LQKENI. V gave up 2 bases and J gave up 3 bases, with 9 bases separating them. This CDR3 has 14 residues. The chain's CDR3 is CASSPELGTDTQYF. In nucleotides, the CDR3 is TGTGCCAGCTCACCAGAATTGGGGACAGATACGCAGTATTTT.

On this clonotype itself: This may come from a read error, since a much larger clone is one base off. The chain recombines TRBV6-2 or TRBV6-3 with TRBJ1-1; the D is unclear. The CDR3 has 13 amino acids. Germline values: CDR1 MNHEY, CDR2 SVGEGT. The CDR3 DNA follows: TGTGGCAGCAGTTACGGGAGGGTAACTGAAGCTTTCTTT. Translating it yields CGSSYGRVTEAFF.

The rearrangement uses TRBV20-1 and TRBJ1-1; D remains unclear. The ends were cut back, 3 bases at V and 0 bases at J, with 11 bases in the middle. This CDR3 is 14 amino acids long. Germline V gene lookup returns CDR1 DFQATT and CDR2 SNEGSKA (reference sequence). CDR3 DNA sequence: TGCAGTGCTAGCGAGTCGGGGATGAACACTGAAGCTTTCTTT. Residues: CSASESGMNTEAFF.

The chain couples TRBV20-1 to TRBJ2-3; tentative D call: TRBD2 (6 bases). The CDR3 extends over 16 amino acids. Germline V gene data show CDR1 as DFQATT and CDR2 as SNEGSKA (reference sequence). The ends were cut back, 1 base at V and 5 bases at J, with 19 bases in the middle. CDR3 protein: CSARVGSGYIQDTQYF. The DNA of the CDR3 is TGCAGTGCTAGAGTGGGTAGCGGTTACATTCAAGATACGCAGTATTTT.

The V call is TRBV20-1, the J call TRBJ1-4; possible D gene TRBD1, 5 bases. V was shortened by 8 bases and J by 6 bases, with 19 bases between the two germline ends. The CDR3 extends over 14 amino acids. CDR1 and CDR2 (germline): DFQATT, SNEGSKA (reference sequence). The CDR3 protein is CSSSIRGVDEKLFF. CDR3 nucleotides: TGCAGTTCCTCCATTAGGGGTGTGGATGAAAAACTGTTTTTT.

The V gene is TRBV6-1, the J gene TRBJ1-5; TRBD1 matches 8 bases. J was trimmed by 7 bases and V by 5 bases; bases with no gene match: 4. CDR3 length: 13 residues. Germline V lookup: CDR1 MNHNS, CDR2 SASEGT. The CDR3 DNA sequence: TGTGCCAGCAGTCAGGGGGCGGAACAGCCCCAGCATTTT. Amino acids: CASSQGAEQPQHF.

The rearrangement uses TRBV4-1 and TRBJ2-5, with 11 bases that match TRBD2. This CDR3 has 13 amino acids. Trimming removed 4 bases from V and 11 bases from J; junction bases left unmatched: 6. Germline assignment: CDR1 MGHRA and CDR2 YSYEKL. CDR3 in amino acids: CASSPPSGGKQYF. The DNA of the CDR3 is TGCGCCAGCAGCCCACCTAGCGGGGGGAAGCAGTACTTC.

V usage is TRBV4-1 and J usage is TRBJ2-3, with 11 nucleotides matching TRBD2. The germline V gene encodes CDR1 MGHRA and CDR2 YSYEKL. Losses at the gene ends were 4 bases for V and 4 bases for J; bases not matched to a gene: 4. The CDR3 is 15 residues long. CDR3 nucleotide sequence: TGCGCCAGCAGCCTACTAGCGGGAGCTGCAGATACGCAGTATTTT. It translates to CASSLLAGAADTQYF.

Details on this clonotype: One end of the junction is discordant with germline, which a read error may explain. V usage is TRBV7-2 and J usage is TRBJ2-7, with D possibly being TRBD1 (6 bases). This CDR3 contains 14 residues. The germline CDR1 and CDR2 sequences are SGHTA and FQGNSA. The CDR3 DNA follows: TGTGCCCGCAGCCTCTTGGGGGCCCCCTACGAGCAGTACTTC. Amino acid sequence: CARSLLGAPYEQYF. Supplemented by reference TRBV7-2 and TRBJ2-7, the full variable domain reads GAGVSQSPSNKVTEKGKDVELRCDPISGHTALYWYRQSLGQGLEFLIYFQGNSAPDKSGLPSDRFSAERTGGSVSTLTIQRTQQEDSAVYLCARSLLGAPYEQYFGPGTRLTVT.

This rearrangement joins TRBV11-1 to TRBJ1-1; possible D gene TRBD1, 5 bases. Germline V lookup: CDR1 SGHAT, CDR2 FQDESV (reference sequence). Trimming left V 3 bases short and J 0 bases short, with 11 bases between. The length of the CDR3 is 15 residues. CDR3 residues: CASSFQGSMNTEAFF. CDR3 sequence (DNA): TGTGCCAGCAGCTTTCAGGGATCCATGAACACTGAAGCTTTCTTT.

This clonotype was detected many times. The chain links TRBV6-1 to TRBJ1-6; D ambiguous. The germline CDR1 and CDR2 sequences are MNHNS and SASEGT. V lost 6 bases, J lost 4 bases, and 7 bases lay in between. The CDR3 extends over 13 amino acids. Here the CDR3 DNA reads TGTGCCAGCAGGGACCGATATAATTCACCCCTCCACTTT. Translation gives CASRDRYNSPLHF.

The chain uses TRBV11-2 and TRBJ2-3; D is unresolved. Germline CDR1 SGHAT, CDR2 FQNNGV. The CDR3 contains 14 residues. Deletions cut 5 bases from V and 5 bases from J, with 14 bases between. The CDR3 nucleotides are TGTGCCAGCAGCGCCAGCCACCCCATAGATACGCAGTATTTT. Protein product: CASSASHPIDTQYF.

This chain connects TRBV7-9 to TRBJ2-3; D is unresolved. V shed 3 bases and J shed 7 bases, with 8 bases lying between them. Germline V gives CDR1 SEHNR, CDR2 FQNEAQ (reference sequence). The CDR3 is made up of 12 amino acids. The CDR3, as DNA: TGTGCCAGCAGCTTCCGCGAACATACGCAGTATTTT. Residues: CASSFREHTQYF. Complete variable domain (other parts from reference TRBV7-9 and TRBJ2-3): DTGVSQNPRHKITKRGQNVTFRCDPISEHNRLYWYRQTLGQGPEFLTYFQNEAQLEKSRLLSDRFSAERPKGSFSTLEIQRTEQGDSAMYLCASSFREHTQYFGPGTRLTVL.

The chain carries TRBV6-1 and TRBJ2-1; D call uncertain. Germline V gene sequence: CDR1 MNHNS, CDR2 SASEGT. Trimming removed 7 bases at V and 4 bases at J, with 14 bases between. The CDR3 totals 14 residues. CDR3 protein: CASNRNVQYNEQFF. The DNA of the CDR3 is TGTGCCAGCAATAGGAATGTACAGTACAATGAGCAGTTCTTC.

The gene calls are TRBV6-5 and TRBJ2-1; TRBD2 matches 8 bases. The germline V gene has CDR1 MNHEY and CDR2 SVGAGI. V dropped 6 bases and J dropped 5; count of bases not matched to a gene: 12. CDR3 length: 16 amino acids. CDR3 nucleotide sequence: TGTGCCAGCAGACCCGGGACTAGAGGGGAGGACAATGAGCAGTTCTTC. Its translation is CASRPGTRGEDNEQFF.

This clonotype was found a few times. The genes are TRBV6-2 or TRBV6-3 and TRBJ2-1; D unclear. The CDR3 runs to 18 residues. The V gene lost 2 bases and the J gene lost 0 bases, with 17 bases spanning the gap. Germline lookup yields CDR1 MNHEY and CDR2 SVGEGT. CDR3 nucleotides: TGTGCCAGCAGTTACGGATTAACAGACTCCCGCTCCTACAATGAGCAGTTCTTC. Its protein is CASSYGLTDSRSYNEQFF.

V usage is TRBV28 and J usage is TRBJ1-2, with a weak D call TRBD1 (5 bases). Germline values: CDR1 MDHEN, CDR2 SYDVKM. Trimming shortened V by 6 bases and J by 5 bases, and 13 bases separated the two germline ends. The CDR3 is 13 amino acids. Here the CDR3 DNA reads TGTGCCAGCAGCCGACCTGACAGATATGGCTACACCTTC. This sequence encodes CASSRPDRYGYTF.

For this clonotype: This could be a read error, since a much larger clone is one nucleotide away. The chain combines TRBV10-2 with TRBJ1-1; TRBD1 is a possible D gene (5 bases). This CDR3 has 12 amino acids. In germline, CDR1 is WSHSY, CDR2 SAAADI. CDR3 DNA: TGTGCCGTTCAGGGCTTGGACACTGAAGCTTTCTTT. Its translation is CAVQGLDTEAFF.

The genes are TRBV27 and TRBJ2-3; 12 nucleotides line up with TRBD2. Germline CDR1 MNHEY, CDR2 SMNVEV (reference sequence). The length of the CDR3 is 19 residues. J was trimmed by 2 bases and V by 5 bases; bases with no gene match: 14. This CDR3 reads CASSAPTELAGGVTDTQYF. The CDR3, as DNA: TGTGCCAGCAGTGCGCCAACGGAACTAGCGGGAGGAGTCACAGATACGCAGTATTTT.

In this sample, this clonotype turned up a few times. This chain uses TRBV20-1 with TRBJ2-3; D is possibly TRBD1 (6 bases). Trimming left V 5 bases short and J 3 bases short, with 15 bases between. This CDR3 region has 14 residues. Per germline, CDR1 DFQATT and CDR2 SNEGSKA (reference sequence). The CDR3 spells CSAPKGDWTDTQYF. The CDR3, as DNA: TGCAGTGCTCCGAAGGGGGATTGGACAGATACGCAGTATTTT.

The V gene is TRBV12-3 or TRBV12-4, the J gene TRBJ2-1; D assignment may be TRBD1 or TRBD2 (6 bases each). Trimming shortened V by 10 bases and J by 0 bases, and 13 bases separated the two germline ends. CDR3 length equals 14 residues. This CDR3 is CATTGGGSYNEQFF. Here the CDR3 DNA reads TGTGCCACCACCGGAGGGGGCTCCTACAATGAGCAGTTCTTC.